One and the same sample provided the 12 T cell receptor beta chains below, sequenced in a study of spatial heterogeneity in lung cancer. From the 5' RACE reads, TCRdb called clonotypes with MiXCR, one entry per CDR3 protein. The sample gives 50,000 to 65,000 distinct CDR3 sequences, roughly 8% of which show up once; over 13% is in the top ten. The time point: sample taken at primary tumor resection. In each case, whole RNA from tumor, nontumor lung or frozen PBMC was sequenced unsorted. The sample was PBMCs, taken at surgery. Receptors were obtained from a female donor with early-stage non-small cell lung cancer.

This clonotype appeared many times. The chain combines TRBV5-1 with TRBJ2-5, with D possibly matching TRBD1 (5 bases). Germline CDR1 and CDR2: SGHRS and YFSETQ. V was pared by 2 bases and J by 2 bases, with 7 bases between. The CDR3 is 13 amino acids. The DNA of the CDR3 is TGCGCCAGCAGCTTCCAGGGTCAAGAGACCCAGTACTTC. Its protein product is CASSFQGQETQYF.

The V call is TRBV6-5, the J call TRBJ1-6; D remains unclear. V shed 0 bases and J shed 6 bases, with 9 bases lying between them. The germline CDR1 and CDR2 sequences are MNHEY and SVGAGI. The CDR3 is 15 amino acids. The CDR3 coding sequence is TGTGCCAGCAGTTACTCAACGGCGCGTAATTCACCCCTCCACTTT. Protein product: CASSYSTARNSPLHF.

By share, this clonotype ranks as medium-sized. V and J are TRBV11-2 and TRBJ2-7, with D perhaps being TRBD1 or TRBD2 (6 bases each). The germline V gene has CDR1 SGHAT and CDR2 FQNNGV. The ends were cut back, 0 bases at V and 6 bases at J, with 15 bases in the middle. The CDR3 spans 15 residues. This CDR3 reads CASSLDPGAQGEQYF. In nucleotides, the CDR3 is TGTGCCAGCAGCTTAGACCCGGGGGCGCAAGGCGAGCAGTACTTC.

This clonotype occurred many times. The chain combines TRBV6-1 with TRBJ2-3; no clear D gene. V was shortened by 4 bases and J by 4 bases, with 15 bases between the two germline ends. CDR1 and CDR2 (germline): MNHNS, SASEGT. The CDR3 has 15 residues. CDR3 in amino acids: CASSAVEVVADTQYF. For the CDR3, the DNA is TGTGCCAGCAGTGCGGTGGAAGTAGTAGCAGATACGCAGTATTTT.

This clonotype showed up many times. The CDR3 nucleotides are TGTGCCAGCAGCCCGGGCTCAGTTTACGAGCAGTACTTC. Its protein is CASSPGSVYEQYF. This chain links TRBV9 with TRBJ2-7; D call uncertain. Germline CDR1 reads SGDLS; CDR2 reads YYNGEE. The V and J ends lost 4 bases and 4 bases respectively, with 12 bases between them. This CDR3 comprises 13 residues.

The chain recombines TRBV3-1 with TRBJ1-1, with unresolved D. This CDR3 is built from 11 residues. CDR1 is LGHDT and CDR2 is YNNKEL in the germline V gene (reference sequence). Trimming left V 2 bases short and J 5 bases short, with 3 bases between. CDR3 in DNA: TGTGCCAGCAGCCAAACTACTGAAGCTTTCTTT. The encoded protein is CASSQTTEAFF. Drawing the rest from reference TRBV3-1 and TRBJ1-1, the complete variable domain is DTAVSQTPKYLVTQMGNDKSIKCEQNLGHDTMYWYKQDSKKFLKIMFSYNNKELIINETVPNRFSPKSPDKAHLNLHINSLELGDSAVYFCASSQTTEAFFGQGTRLTVV.

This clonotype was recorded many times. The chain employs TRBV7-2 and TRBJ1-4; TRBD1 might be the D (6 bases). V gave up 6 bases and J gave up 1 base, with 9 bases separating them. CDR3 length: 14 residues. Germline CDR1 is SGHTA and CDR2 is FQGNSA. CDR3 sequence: CASRTDRTNEKLFF. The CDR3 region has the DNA TGTGCCAGCAGGACGGACAGAACTAATGAAAAACTGTTTTTT.

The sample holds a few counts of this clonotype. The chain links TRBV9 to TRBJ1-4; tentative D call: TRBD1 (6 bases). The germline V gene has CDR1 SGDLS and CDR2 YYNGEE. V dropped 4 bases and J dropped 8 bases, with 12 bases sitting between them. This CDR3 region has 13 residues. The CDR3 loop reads CASSPAGGEKLFF. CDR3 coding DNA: TGTGCCAGCAGCCCCGCGGGGGGCGAAAAACTGTTTTTT.

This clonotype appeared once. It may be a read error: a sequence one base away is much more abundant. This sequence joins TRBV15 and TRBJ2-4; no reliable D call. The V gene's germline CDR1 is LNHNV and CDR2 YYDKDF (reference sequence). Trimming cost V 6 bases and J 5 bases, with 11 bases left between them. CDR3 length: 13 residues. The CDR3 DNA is TGTGCCACCAGGACTCTAGGCCAAAACATTCAGTACTTC. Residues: CATRTLGQNIQYF. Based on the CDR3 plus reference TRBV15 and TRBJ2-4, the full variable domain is DAMVIQNPRYQVTQFGKPVTLSCSQTLNHNVMYWYQQKSSQAPKLLFHYYDKDFNNEADTPDNFQSRRPNTSFCFLDIRSPGLGDTAMYLCATRTLGQNIQYFGAGTRLSVL.

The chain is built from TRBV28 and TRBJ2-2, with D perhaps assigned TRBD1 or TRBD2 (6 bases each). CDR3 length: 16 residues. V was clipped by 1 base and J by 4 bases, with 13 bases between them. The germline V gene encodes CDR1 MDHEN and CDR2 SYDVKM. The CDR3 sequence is CASSLYRGPGTGELFF. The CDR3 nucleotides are TGTGCCAGCAGTTTATACCGGGGGCCGGGCACCGGGGAGCTGTTTTTT.

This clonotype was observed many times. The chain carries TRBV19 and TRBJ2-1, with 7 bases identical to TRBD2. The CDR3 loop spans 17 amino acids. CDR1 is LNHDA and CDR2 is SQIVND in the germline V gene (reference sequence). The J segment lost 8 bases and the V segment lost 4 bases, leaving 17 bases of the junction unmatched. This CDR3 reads CASSTGQTGTINHEQFF. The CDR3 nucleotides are TGTGCCAGTAGTACCGGCCAAACCGGGACTATCAACCATGAGCAGTTCTTC.

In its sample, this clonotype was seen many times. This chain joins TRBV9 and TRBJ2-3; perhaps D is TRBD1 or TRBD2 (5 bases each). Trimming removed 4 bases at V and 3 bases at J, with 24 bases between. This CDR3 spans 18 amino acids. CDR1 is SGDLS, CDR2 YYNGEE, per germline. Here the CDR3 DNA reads TGTGCCAGCAGCCCGTCGGCCTTGGCAGGGAGAACGACAGATACGCAGTATTTT. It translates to CASSPSALAGRTTDTQYF.